The clone carrying this TCR beta chain was counted between two and nine times. Primers included in the PCR were 60 Vbeta and 13 Jbeta primers. Measured with immunoSEQ multiplex PCR; TCRdb has only the in-frame clones, and not every one. The table records approximately 110,000 clones, about 12% of them present only once. This entry comes from a study of cytomegalovirus exposure and HLA in healthy donors. The CDR3 contains 13 residues. The V gene's germline CDR1 is MGHDK and CDR2 SYGVNS. Trimming shortened V by 3 bases and J by 3 bases, and 5 bases separated the two germline ends. The genes are TRBV25-1 and TRBJ1-4; D gene unclear. Sequenced sample: PBMCs. This TCR was sampled from a man between 40 and 49 years old in good health and CMV-seropositive. The CDR3: CASSERPNEKLFF. CDR3 in DNA: TGTGCCAGCAGTGAGCGGCCTAATGAAAAACTGTTTTTT.